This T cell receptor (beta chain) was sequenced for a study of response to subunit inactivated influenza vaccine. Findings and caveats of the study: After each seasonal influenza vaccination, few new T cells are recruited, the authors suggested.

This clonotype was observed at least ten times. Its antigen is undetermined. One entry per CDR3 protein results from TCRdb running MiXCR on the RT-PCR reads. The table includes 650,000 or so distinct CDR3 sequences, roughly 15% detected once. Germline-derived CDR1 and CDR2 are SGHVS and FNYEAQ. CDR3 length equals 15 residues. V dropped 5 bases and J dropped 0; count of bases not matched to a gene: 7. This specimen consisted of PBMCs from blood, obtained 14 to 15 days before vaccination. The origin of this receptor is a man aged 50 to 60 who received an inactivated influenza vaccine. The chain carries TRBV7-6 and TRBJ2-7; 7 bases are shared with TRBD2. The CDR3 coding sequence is TGTGCCAGCAGCCCATGGGACTACAACTCCTACGAGCAGTACTTC. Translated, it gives CASSPWDYNSYEQYF.